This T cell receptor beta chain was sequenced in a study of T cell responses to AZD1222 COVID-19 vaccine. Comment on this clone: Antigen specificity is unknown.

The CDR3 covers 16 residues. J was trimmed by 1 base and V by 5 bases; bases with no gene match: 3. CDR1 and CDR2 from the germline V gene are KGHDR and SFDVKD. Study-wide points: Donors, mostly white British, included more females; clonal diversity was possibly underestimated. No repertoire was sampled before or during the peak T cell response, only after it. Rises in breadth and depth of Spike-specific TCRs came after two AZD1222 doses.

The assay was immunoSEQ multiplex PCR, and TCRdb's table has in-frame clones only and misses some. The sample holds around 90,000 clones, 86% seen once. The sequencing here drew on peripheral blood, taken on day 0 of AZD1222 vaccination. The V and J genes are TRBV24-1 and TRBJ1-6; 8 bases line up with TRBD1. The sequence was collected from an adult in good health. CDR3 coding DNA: TGTGCCACCAGTGGGACAGGGAGATCCTATAATTCACCCCTCCACTTT. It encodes CATSGTGRSYNSPLHF.